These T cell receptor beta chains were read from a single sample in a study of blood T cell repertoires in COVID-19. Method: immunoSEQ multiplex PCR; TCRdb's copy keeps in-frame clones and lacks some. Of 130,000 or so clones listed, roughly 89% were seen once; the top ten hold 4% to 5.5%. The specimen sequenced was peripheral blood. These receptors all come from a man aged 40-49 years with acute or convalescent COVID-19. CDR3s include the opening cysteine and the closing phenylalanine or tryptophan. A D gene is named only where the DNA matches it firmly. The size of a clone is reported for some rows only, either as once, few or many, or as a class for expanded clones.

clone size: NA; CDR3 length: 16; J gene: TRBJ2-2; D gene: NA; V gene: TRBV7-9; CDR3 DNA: TGTGCCAGCAGCATACGGACTCCGACGAACACCGGGGAGCTGTTTTTT; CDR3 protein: CASSIRTPTNTGELFF
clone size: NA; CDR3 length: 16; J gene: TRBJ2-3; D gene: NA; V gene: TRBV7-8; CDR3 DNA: TGTGCCAGCAGCTTAGCGGTTAGAGCCCGCACAGATACGCAGTATTTT; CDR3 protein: CASSLAVRARTDTQYF
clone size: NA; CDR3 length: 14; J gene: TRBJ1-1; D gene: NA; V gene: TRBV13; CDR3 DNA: TGTGCCAGCAGCCTAAGGGGGAGAGACACTGAAGCTTTCTTT; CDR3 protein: CASSLRGRDTEAFF
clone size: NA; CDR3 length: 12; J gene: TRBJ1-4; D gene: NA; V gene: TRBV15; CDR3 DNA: TGTGCCACGCAGGGGACTAATGAAAAACTGTTTTTT; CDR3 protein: CATQGTNEKLFF
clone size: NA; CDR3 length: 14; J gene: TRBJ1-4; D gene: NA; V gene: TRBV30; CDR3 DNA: TGTGCCTGGAGTGGGAGAGGGGGTAATGAAAAACTGTTTTTT; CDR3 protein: CAWSGRGGNEKLFF
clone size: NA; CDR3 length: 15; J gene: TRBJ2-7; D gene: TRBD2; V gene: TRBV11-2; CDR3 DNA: TGTGCCAGCAGCTTAGTGAGCGGGATCAATTACGAGCAGTACTTC; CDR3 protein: CASSLVSGINYEQYF
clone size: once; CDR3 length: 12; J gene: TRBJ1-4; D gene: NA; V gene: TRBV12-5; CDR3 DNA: TGTGCTAGTGGTCCCGGGGGTGAAAAACTGTTTTTT; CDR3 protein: CASGPGGEKLFF
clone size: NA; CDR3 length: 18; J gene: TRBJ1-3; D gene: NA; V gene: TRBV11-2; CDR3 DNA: TGTGCCAGCAGCTTAGGTGTGGGACAAACTTACTCTGGAAACACCATATATTTT; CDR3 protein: CASSLGVGQTYSGNTIYF
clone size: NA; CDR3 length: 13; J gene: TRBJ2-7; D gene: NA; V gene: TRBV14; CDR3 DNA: TGTGCCAGCAGCCAGGCGACTAGTCCCGAGCAGTACTTC; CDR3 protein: CASSQATSPEQYF
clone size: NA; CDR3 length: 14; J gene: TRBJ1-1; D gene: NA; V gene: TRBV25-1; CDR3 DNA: TGTGCCAGCGTCCCGGGGCGGGGGTACACTGAAGCTTTCTTT; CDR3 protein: CASVPGRGYTEAFF
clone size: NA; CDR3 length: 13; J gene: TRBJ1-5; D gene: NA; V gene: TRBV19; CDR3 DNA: TGTGCCAGTAGTACCGAGAGCAATCAGCCCCAGCATTTT; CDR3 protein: CASSTESNQPQHF
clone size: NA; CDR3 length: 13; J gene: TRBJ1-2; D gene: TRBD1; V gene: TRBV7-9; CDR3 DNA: TGTGCCAGCAGCTTAGGGGACAGGAGGGGCTACACCTTC; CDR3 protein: CASSLGDRRGYTF
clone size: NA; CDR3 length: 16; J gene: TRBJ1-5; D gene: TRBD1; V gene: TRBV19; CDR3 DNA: TGTGCCAGTAGTATAGGGACAGGAGGAAGCAATCAGCCCCAGCATTTT; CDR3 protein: CASSIGTGGSNQPQHF
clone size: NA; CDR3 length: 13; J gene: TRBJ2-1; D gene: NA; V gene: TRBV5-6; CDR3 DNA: TGTGCCAGCAGCTTGTTTTTGGCGGATGAGCAGTTCTTC; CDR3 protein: CASSLFLADEQFF
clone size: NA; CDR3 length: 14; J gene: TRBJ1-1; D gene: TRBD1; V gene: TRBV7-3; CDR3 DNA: TGTGCCAGCAGCCTAAGGACAGGGAAGGCTGAAGCTTTCTTT; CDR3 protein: CASSLRTGKAEAFF
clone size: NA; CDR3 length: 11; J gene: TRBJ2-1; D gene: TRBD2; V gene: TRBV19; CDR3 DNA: TGTGCCAGCCAACTAGCGGGTGAGCAGTTCTTC; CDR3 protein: CASQLAGEQFF
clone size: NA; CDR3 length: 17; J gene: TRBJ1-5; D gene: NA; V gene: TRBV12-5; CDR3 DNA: TGTGCTAGTGGTTTGGTGACAGAGGCCTTTAGCAATCAGCCCCAGCATTTT; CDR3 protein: CASGLVTEAFSNQPQHF
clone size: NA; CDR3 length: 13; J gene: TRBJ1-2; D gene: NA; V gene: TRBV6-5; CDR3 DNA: TGTGCCAGCAGTTACGGCAGGGAGGGTGGCTACACCTTC; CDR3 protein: CASSYGREGGYTF
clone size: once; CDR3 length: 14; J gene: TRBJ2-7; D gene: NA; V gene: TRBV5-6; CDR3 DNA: TGTGCCAGCAGCTTGGTTGGACAGACCTACGAGCAGTACTTC; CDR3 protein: CASSLVGQTYEQYF
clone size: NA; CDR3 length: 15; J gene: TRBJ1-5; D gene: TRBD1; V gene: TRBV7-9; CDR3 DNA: TGTGCCAGCAGCCCCCAGGGGGCTGGCAATCAGCCCCAGCATTTT; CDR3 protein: CASSPQGAGNQPQHF
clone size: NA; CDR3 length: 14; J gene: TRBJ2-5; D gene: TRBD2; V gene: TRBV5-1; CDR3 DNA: TGCGCCAGCAGCTTTGCGGGAGATCGTGAGACCCAGTACTTC; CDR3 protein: CASSFAGDRETQYF
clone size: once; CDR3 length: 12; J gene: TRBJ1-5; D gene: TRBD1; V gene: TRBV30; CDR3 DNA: TGTGCCGGGGGACAGGGGGCTCAGCCCCAGCATTTT; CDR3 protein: CAGGQGAQPQHF
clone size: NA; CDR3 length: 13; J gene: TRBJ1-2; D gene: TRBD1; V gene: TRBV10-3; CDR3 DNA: TGTGCCATCAGTGCTACAGGGGAAAATGGCTACACCTTC; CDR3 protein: CAISATGENGYTF
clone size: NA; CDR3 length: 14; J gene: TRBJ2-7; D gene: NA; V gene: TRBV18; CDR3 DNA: TGTGCCAGCTCACTCCCCGACAGAGCCTACGAGCAATACTTC; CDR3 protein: CASSLPDRAYEQYF
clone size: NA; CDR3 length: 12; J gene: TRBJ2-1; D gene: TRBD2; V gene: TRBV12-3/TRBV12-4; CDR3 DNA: TGTGCCAGCAGACTCTTCGTCGGGAGGACCTTCTTC; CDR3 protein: CASRLFVGRTFF
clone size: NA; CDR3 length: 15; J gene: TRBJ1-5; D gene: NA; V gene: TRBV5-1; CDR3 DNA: TGCGCCAGCAGCTTGGATAACCCCGGGGATCAGCCCCAGCATTTT; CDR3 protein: CASSLDNPGDQPQHF
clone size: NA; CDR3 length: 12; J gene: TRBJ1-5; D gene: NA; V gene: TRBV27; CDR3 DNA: TGTGCCAGCAGCCACGGGGATCAGCCCCAGCATTTT; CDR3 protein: CASSHGDQPQHF
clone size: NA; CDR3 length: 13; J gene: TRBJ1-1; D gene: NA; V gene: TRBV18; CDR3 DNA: TGTGCCAGCTCACCAGGACAGAACACTGAAGCTTTCTTT; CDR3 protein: CASSPGQNTEAFF
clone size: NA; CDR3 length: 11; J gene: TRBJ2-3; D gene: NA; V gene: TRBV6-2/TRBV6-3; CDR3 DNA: TGTGCCAGCAGTTATGTGGGAGAACAGTATTTT; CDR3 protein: CASSYVGEQYF
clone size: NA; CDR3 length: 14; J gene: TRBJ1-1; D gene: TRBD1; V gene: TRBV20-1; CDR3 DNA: TGCAGTGCTAGTTTTACAGGGGGTAACACTGAAGCTTTCTTT; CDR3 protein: CSASFTGGNTEAFF
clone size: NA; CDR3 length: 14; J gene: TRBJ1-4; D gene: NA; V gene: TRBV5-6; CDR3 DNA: TGTGCCAGCAGCGACACAGGGTTGGTTGAAAAACTGTTTTTT; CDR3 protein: CASSDTGLVEKLFF
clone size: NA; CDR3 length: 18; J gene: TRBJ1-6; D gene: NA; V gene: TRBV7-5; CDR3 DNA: TGTGCCAGAAGCTTAGAGAGGGACATCCGAGCCGAGGATTCACCCCTCCACTTT; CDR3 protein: CARSLERDIRAEDSPLHF
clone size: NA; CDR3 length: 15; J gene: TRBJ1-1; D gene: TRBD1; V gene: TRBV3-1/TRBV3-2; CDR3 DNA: TGTGCCAGCAGCCAAAGAGGGGGCTTGAACACTGAAGCTTTCTTT; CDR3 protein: CASSQRGGLNTEAFF
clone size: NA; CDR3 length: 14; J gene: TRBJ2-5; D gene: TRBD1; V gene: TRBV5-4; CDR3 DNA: TGTGCCAGCAGCACGGATGACAGGGGGGAGACCCAGTACTTC; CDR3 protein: CASSTDDRGETQYF
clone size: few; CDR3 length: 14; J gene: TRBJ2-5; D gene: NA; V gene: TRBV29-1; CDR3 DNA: TGCAGCGCCTGTTGGGGTAGAGGGGGAGAGACCCAGTACTTC; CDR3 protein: CSACWGRGGETQYF
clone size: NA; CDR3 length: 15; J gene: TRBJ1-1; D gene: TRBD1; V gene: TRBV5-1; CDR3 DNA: TGCGCCAGCAGCTTGGTTCAGGGGGCGGGCACTGAAGCTTTCTTT; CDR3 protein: CASSLVQGAGTEAFF
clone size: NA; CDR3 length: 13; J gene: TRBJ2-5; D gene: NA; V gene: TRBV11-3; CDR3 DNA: TGTGCCAGCAGCTTAGTGCCTCAGGAGACCCAGTACTTC; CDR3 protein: CASSLVPQETQYF
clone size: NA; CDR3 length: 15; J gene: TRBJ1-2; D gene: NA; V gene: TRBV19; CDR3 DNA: TGTGCCAGTAGTAGCCTAGGCAGGGCGAGCTATGGCTACACCTTC; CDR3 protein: CASSSLGRASYGYTF
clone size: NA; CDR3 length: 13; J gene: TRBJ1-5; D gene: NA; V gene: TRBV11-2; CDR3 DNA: TGTGCCAGCAGGGCAGATAGCAATCAGCCCCAGCATTTT; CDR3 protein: CASRADSNQPQHF
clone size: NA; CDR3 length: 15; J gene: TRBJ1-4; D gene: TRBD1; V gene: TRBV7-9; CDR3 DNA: TGTGCCAGCAGAGACGACAGGGGGTCAAATGAAAAACTGTTTTTT; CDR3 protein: CASRDDRGSNEKLFF
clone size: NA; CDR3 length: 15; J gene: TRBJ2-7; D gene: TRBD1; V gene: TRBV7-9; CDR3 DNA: TGTGCCAGCAGCTTGGTGACAGGGGGCCGGCACGAGCAGTACTTC; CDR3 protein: CASSLVTGGRHEQYF
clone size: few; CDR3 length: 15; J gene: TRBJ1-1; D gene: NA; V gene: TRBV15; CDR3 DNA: TGTGCCACCAGCCCTACGACACGGGGGAACACTGAAGCTTTCTTT; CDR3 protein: CATSPTTRGNTEAFF
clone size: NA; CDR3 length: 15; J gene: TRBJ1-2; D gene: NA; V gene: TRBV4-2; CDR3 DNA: TGTGCCAGCAGCCAATTACAATCGGGGGGTGCTGGCTACACCTTC; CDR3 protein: CASSQLQSGGAGYTF
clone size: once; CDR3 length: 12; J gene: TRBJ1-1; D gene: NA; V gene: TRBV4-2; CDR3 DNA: TGTGCCAGCAGCCACCAGAACACTGAAGCTTTCTTT; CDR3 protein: CASSHQNTEAFF
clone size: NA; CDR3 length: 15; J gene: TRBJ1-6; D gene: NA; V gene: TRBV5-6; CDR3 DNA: TGTGCCAGCAGCTTGGGGCAGACCTATAATTCACCCCTCCACTTT; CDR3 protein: CASSLGQTYNSPLHF
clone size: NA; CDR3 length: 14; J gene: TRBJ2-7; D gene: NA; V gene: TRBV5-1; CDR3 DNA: TGCGCCAGCAGCTTGAGGGAGAGCTCCTACGAGCAGTACTTC; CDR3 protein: CASSLRESSYEQYF
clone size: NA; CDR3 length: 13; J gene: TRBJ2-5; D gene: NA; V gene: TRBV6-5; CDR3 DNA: TGTGCCAGCAAGTGGGGGGACGGAGAGACCCAGTACTTC; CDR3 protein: CASKWGDGETQYF
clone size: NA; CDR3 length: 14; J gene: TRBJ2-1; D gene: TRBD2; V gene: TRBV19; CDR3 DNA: TGTGCCAGTAGGGGCGGGGGAGCCTACAATGAGCAGTTCTTC; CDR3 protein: CASRGGGAYNEQFF
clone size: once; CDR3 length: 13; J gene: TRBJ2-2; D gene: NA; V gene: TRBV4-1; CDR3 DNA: TGCGCCAGCAGCCAGGGCAACACCGGGGAGCTGTTTTTT; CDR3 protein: CASSQGNTGELFF
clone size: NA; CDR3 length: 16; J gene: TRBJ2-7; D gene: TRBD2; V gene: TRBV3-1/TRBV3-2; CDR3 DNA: TGTGCCAGCAGCCCTCGGGTGAGCGGGATCTCCTACGAGCAGTACTTC; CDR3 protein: CASSPRVSGISYEQYF
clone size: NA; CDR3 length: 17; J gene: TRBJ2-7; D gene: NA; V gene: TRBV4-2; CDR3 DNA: TGTGCCAGCAGCCAAGATCACAGGACAGTGAACTCCTACGAGCAGTACTTC; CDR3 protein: CASSQDHRTVNSYEQYF
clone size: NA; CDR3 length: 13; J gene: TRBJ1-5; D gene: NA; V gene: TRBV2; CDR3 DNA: TGTGCCAGCACTCTGGGCCGAGATCAGCCCCAGCATTTT; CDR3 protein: CASTLGRDQPQHF
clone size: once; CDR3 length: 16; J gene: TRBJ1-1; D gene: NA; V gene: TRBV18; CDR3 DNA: TGTGCCAGCTCACCACCGGGTTTAGGGAGAAACACTGAAGCTTTCTTT; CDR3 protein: CASSPPGLGRNTEAFF